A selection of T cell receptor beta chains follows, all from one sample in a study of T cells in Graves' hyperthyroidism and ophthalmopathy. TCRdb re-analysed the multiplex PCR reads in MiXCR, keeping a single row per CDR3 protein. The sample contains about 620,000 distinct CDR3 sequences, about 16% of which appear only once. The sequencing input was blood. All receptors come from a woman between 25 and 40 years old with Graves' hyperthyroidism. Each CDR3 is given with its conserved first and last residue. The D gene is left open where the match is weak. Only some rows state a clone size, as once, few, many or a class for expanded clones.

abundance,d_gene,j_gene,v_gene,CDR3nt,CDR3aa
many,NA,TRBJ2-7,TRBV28,TGTGCCAGCAACTCAAATTCCGGGCCCGAGCAGTACTTC,CASNSNSGPEQYF
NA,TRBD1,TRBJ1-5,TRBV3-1,TGTGCCAGCAGCCACTCGGACAGGGAGAGACGGCCCCAGCATTTT,CASSHSDRERRPQHF
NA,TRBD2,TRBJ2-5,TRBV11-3,TGTGCCAGCGTGGCGGGAGGCCTACAAGAGACCCAGTACTTC,CASVAGGLQETQYF
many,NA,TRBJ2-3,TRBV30,TGTGCCTGGGCACCGATTCGTAGCACAGATACGCAGTATTTT,CAWAPIRSTDTQYF
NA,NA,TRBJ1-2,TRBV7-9,TGTGCCAGCAGCTTAGCGGACATACCTAACTATGGCTACACCTTC,CASSLADIPNYGYTF
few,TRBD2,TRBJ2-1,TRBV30,TGTGCCTGGAGTGTGATGCGGCTAGCGGGAGCTGCGAATGAGCAGTTCTTC,CAWSVMRLAGAANEQFF
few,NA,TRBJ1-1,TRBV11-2,TGTGCCAGCAGCCAAGATCCGGATGTAACTGAAGCTTTCTTT,CASSQDPDVTEAFF
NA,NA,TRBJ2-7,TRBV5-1,TGCGCCAGCAGCTTGGCCGGTACTGGACGACAAAGGAGCTACGAGCAGTACTTC,CASSLAGTGRQRSYEQYF
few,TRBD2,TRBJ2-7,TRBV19,TGTGCCAGTAGCGCAGCTAGCGGGAGCTCCTACGAGCAGTACTTC,CASSAASGSSYEQYF
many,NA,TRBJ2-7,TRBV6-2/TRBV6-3,TGTGCCAGCAGTTCGGACAGCCCCGAGCAGTACTTC,CASSSDSPEQYF
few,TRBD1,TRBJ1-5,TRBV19,TGTGCCAGTAGTCAGCAAACCGGGACAGGGGCGATGGGCAATCAGCCCCAGCATTTT,CASSQQTGTGAMGNQPQHF
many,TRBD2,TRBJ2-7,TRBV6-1,TGTGCCAGCGGTGCGGGAGTGTACGAGCAGTACTTC,CASGAGVYEQYF
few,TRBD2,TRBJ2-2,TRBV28,TGTGCCAGCGGGACTAGCGGGAGACTGGGTGACGGGGAGCTGTTTTTT,CASGTSGRLGDGELFF
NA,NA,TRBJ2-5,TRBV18,TGTGCCAGCTCCCCCGGGCAGGGTAATTCGGAGACCCAGTACTTC,CASSPGQGNSETQYF
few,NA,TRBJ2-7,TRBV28,TGTGCCAGCAGTCCGCCGGGAGATTTATACGAGCAGTACTTC,CASSPPGDLYEQYF
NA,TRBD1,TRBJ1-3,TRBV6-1,TGTGCCAGCAGTGAACAACAGGGGAGCTCTGGAAACACCATATATTTT,CASSEQQGSSGNTIYF
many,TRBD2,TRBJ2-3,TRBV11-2,TGTGCCAGCAGCTTAAGGCGGCGGGAGGCTTGGGATACGCAGTATTTT,CASSLRRREAWDTQYF
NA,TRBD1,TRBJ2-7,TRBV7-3,TGTGCCAGCAGCATGGGACAGAACTACGAGCAGTACTTC,CASSMGQNYEQYF
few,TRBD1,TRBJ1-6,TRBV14,TGTGCCAGCAGCCAAAACAGGGGAGGTAATTCACCCCTCCACTTT,CASSQNRGGNSPLHF
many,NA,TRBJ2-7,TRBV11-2,TGTGCCAGCAGCTTAGTCCCCGGACAAGCCTACGAGCAGTACTTC,CASSLVPGQAYEQYF
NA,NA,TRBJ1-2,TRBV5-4,TGTGCCAGCAGCTTCCTCGGGGCAGTGAACTATGGCTACACCTTC,CASSFLGAVNYGYTF
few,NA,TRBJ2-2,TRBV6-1,TGTGCCAGCGCCCAGGGGTCGTACACCGGGGAGCTGTTTTTT,CASAQGSYTGELFF
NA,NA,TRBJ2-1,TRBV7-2,TGTGCCAGCAGCCCTGAGACCGTCTCGGGTGAGCAGTTCTTC,CASSPETVSGEQFF
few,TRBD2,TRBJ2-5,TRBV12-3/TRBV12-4,TGTGCCAGCAGCTGGACGCGGGGGGAGACCCAGTACTTC,CASSWTRGETQYF
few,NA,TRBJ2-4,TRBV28,TGTGCCAGCAGTCAGGGGTGGGAAAACATTCAGTACTTC,CASSQGWENIQYF
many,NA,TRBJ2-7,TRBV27,TGTGCCAGCAGTTTACGAACGGCTAGGGACTACGAGCAGTACTTC,CASSLRTARDYEQYF
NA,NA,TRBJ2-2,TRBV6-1,TGTGCCGCGGGGTGGGGGGGGGAGCTGTTTTTT,CAAGWGGELFF
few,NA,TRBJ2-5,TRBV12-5,TGTGCTAGTGGTTCATCCGACCCGGCCCCGGGGGCCCAAGAGACCCAGTACTTC,CASGSSDPAPGAQETQYF
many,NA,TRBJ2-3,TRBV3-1,TGTGCCAGCAGCCAAGACTGGCTAGACACAGATACGCAGTATTTT,CASSQDWLDTDTQYF
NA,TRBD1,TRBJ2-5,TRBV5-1,TGCGCCAGCAGCAGAGGTGGACAGGCCCCACCGAAAGAGACCCAGTACTTC,CASSRGGQAPPKETQYF
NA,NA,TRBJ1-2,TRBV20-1,TGCAGTGCTAGCTCCCGGACAAACTATGGCTACACCTTC,CSASSRTNYGYTF
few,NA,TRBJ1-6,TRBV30,TGTGCCTGGGGACAGATAGGATTCTATAATTCACCCCTCCACTTT,CAWGQIGFYNSPLHF
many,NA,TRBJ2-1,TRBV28,TGTGCCAGCAGCCGATTTAGGGGTGAGCAGTTCTTC,CASSRFRGEQFF
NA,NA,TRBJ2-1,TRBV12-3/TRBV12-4,TGTGCCAGCACTCACGCCGAGGGGGGGGACAGCGTCTACGGGGAGCAGTTCTTC,CASTHAEGGDSVYGEQFF
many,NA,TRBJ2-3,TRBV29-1,TGCAGCGTTGGTACAGGCGGTTTCACAGATACGCAGTATTTT,CSVGTGGFTDTQYF
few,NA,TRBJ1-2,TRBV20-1,TGCAGTGCTATACCGCGGACAGCTAACTATGGCTACACCTTC,CSAIPRTANYGYTF
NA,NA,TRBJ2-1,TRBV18,TGTGCCAGCTCACTGCCGGGAAGCGGAGCATACAATGAGCAGTTCTTC,CASSLPGSGAYNEQFF
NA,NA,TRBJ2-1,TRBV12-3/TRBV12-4,TGTGCCAGCAAAGACGCAGGGTTTGAGCAGTTCTTC,CASKDAGFEQFF
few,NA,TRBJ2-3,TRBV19,TGTGCCAGTAGTACAGTGGGTACCAGCACAGATACGCAGTATTTT,CASSTVGTSTDTQYF